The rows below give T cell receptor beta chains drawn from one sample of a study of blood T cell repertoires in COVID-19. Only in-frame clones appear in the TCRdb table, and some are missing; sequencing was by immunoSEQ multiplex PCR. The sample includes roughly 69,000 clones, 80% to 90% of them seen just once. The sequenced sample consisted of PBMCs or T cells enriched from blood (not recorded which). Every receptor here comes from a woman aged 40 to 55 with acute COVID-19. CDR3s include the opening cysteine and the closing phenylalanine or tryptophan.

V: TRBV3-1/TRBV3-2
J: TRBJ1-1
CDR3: CASSQDSGVMNTEAFF

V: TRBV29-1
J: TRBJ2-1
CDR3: CSVTGRGAYNEQFF

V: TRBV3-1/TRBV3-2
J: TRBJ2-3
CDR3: CASSQLGTPGPDTQYF

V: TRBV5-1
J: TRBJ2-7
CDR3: CASSASLGSHEQYF

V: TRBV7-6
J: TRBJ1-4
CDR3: CASSSGTGRTEKLFF

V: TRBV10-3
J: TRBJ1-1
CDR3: CAISEWLEAFF

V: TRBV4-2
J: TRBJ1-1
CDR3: CASSQDRGSTEAFF

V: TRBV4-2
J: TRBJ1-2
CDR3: CASSQDLTGDYGYTF

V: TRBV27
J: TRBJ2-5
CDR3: CASSLSSGRAGETQYF

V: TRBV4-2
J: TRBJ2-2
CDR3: CASSQDTPQGIRLSTGELFF

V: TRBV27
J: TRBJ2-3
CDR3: CASSLGTGGADTQYF

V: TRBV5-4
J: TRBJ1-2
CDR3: CASSRRGQGEWGYTF

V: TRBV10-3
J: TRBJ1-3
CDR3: CAISEPGTGGGNTIYF

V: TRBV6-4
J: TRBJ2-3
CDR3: CASSDGREGDTQYF

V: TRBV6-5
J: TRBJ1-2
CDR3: CASSYSGDRGDYGYTF

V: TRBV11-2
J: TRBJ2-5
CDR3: CASSLGAEETQYF

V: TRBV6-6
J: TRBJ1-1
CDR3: CASSYSGPGMNTEAFF

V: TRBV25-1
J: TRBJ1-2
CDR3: CASSAGQGASGYTF

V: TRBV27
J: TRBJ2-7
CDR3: CASRLRGSPEQYF

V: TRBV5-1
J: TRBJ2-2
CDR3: CASSLGVAGGYTGELFF

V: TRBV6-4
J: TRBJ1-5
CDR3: CASSPEEGQPQHF

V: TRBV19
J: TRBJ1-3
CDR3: CASSTDRQTGNTIYF

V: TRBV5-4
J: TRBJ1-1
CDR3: CASSLAVGGEAFF

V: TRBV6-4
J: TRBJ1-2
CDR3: CASSATGNPIYGYTF

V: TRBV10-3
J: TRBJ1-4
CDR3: CAIRPDRAGEKLFF

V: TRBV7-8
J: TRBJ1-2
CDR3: CASSLWGDYGYTF

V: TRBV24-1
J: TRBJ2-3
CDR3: CATSGGGRAEDTQYF

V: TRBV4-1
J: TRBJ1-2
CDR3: CASSRPGQGGGYTF

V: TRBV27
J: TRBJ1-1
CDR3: CASSLSGGPTEAFF

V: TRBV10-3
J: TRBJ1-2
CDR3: CAISEVGRGYGYTF

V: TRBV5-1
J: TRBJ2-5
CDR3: CASSLARQGGWETQYF

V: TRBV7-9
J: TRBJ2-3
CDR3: CASSPLRDTQYF

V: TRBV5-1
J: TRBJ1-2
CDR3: CASSSGQGKLYGYTF

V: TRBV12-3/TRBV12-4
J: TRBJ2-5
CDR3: CASAGVGETQYF

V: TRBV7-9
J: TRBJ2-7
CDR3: CATEKKPPYEQYF

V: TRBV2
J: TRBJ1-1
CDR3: CASGFGTANTEAFF

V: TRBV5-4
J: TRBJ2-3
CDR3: CASSLDTRSTDTQYF

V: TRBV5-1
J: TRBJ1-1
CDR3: CASSLTGVNTEAFF

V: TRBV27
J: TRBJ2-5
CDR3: CASRGTDRAQETQYF

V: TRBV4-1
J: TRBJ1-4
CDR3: CASSQGFGNEKLFF

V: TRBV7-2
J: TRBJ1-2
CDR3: CASSLSSRGAYGYTF

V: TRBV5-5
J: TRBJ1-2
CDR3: CASSPGGGGTNYGYTF

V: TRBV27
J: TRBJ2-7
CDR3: CASKATGYLEQYF

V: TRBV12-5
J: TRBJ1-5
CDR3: CASGPGGNQPQHF

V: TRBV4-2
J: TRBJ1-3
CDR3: CASSRLSSGNTIYF

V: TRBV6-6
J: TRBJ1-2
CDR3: CASTQGRLFYGYTF

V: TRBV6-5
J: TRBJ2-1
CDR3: CASTGSYEQFF

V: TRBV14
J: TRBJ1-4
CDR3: CASSQDTGGEKLFF

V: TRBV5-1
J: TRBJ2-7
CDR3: CASSLRLGASEQYF

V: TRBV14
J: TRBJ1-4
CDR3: CASSQTGASVGEKLFF

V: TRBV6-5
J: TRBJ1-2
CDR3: CASSRSGRAGGYTF